What follows are 29 T cell receptor beta chains derived from one specimen sequenced in a study of T cell responses to AZD1222 COVID-19 vaccine. Method: immunoSEQ multiplex PCR; TCRdb's copy keeps in-frame clones and lacks some. The repertoire has some 130,000 clones, roughly 90% of them found once; the top ten carry approximately 0.98%. The starting material was peripheral blood, obtained 28 days after the second AZD1222 dose. The receptor set was obtained from an adult who received the AZD1222 COVID-19 vaccine.

The chain is built from TRBV7-3 and TRBJ2-3; 8 bases agree with TRBD1. J was trimmed by 2 bases and V by 5 bases; bases with no gene match: 3. This CDR3 spans 14 amino acids. Germline CDR1 SGHTA, CDR2 FQGTGA. CDR3 sequence: CASSPGQVTDTQYF. The CDR3 DNA is TGTGCCAGCAGCCCGGGACAGGTCACAGATACGCAGTATTTT.

The chain employs TRBV6-5 and TRBJ1-5; D uncertain. V was pared by 6 bases and J by 11 bases, with 17 bases between. The CDR3 has 13 amino acids. The germline gives CDR1 MNHEY, CDR2 SVGAGI. The chain's CDR3 is CASRGNSQESQHF. The CDR3 bases are TGTGCCAGCAGGGGAAATAGCCAGGAGTCCCAGCATTTT.

In the case of this clone: Other nucleotide sequences from this sample produce the same CDR3. This chain joins TRBV5-1 and TRBJ2-3, with unresolved D. Trimming pared 2 bases from V and 3 bases from J, leaving 4 bases between. This CDR3 has 12 amino acids. The germline V gene encodes CDR1 SGHRS and CDR2 YFSETQ. As DNA, the CDR3 is TGCGCCAGCAGCTTCCTTACAGATACGCAGTATTTT. Protein sequence: CASSFLTDTQYF.

V gene TRBV29-1 combines with J gene TRBJ2-3; 13 nucleotides agree with TRBD2. J was trimmed by 1 base and V by 4 bases; bases with no gene match: 2. This CDR3 spans 15 amino acids. CDR1 is SQVTM and CDR2 is ANQGSEA in the germline V gene. The CDR3 DNA reads TGCAGCGTTGTACTAGCGGGAGGGGGCACAGATACGCAGTATTTT. As protein: CSVVLAGGGTDTQYF.

V usage is TRBV6-5 and J usage is TRBJ2-7; 9 positions match TRBD2. This CDR3 has 14 amino acids. CDR1 is MNHEY and CDR2 is SVGAGI in the germline V gene. J lost 4 bases, V lost 9 bases, and 10 bases had no gene match. CDR3 residues: CASSRREGLYEQYF. CDR3 nucleotides: TGTGCCAGTTCCCGGCGGGAGGGACTATACGAGCAGTACTTC.

V usage is TRBV19 and J usage is TRBJ1-1, with a weak D call TRBD1 (6 bases). There are 13 residues in the CDR3. The V gene's germline CDR1 is LNHDA and CDR2 SQIVND (reference sequence). Trimming took 5 bases from V and 3 from J, leaving 10 bases between them. The CDR3 is CASSEDRYTEAFF. In DNA, the CDR3 is TGTGCCAGTAGTGAGGACAGATACACTGAAGCTTTCTTT.

The V gene is TRBV18, the J gene TRBJ2-7; 10 nucleotides align to TRBD2. Germline CDR1 is KGHSH and CDR2 is LQKENI. V was pared by 0 bases and J by 6 bases, with 2 bases of the junction left unmatched. There are 14 residues in the CDR3. This CDR3 is CASSPPSSGSEQYF. The CDR3 DNA is TGTGCCAGCTCACCACCCTCTAGCGGGAGCGAGCAGTACTTC. Filled out from reference TRBV18 and TRBJ2-7, the complete variable domain reads NAGVMQNPRHLVRRRGQEARLRCSPMKGHSHVYWYRQLPEEGLKFMVYLQKENIIDESGMPKERFSAEFPKEGPSILRIQQVVRGDSAAYFCASSPPSSGSEQYFGPGTRLTVT.

The CDR3 DNA follows: TGTGCCAGCAGTGAGCGACAGGGTCGGAACACTGAAGCTTTCTTT. Its protein product is CASSERQGRNTEAFF. The J gene is TRBJ1-1, the V gene TRBV2, with 7 bases aligning to TRBD1. Germline loops: CDR1 SNHLY, CDR2 FYNNEI. Trimming removed 3 bases from V and 1 base from J; junction bases left unmatched: 5. This CDR3 has 15 residues.

The gene calls are TRBV3-1 (or the pseudogene TRBV3-2) and TRBJ2-7; 9 positions match TRBD1. The CDR3 consists of 15 residues. Unmatched junction bases numbered 11, after V lost 7 bases and J lost 4 bases. Germline-derived CDR1 and CDR2 are LGHDT and YNNKEL (reference sequence). The CDR3 DNA follows: TGTGCCAGCACTAAAGGTATAGGACAGGGGTACGAGCAGTACTTC. Amino acid sequence: CASTKGIGQGYEQYF.

The chain is built from TRBV30 and TRBJ2-2, with 7 bases matching TRBD1. CDR1 is GTSNPN, CDR2 SVGIG, per germline (reference sequence). V was pared by 4 bases and J by 1 base, with 3 bases of the junction left unmatched. This CDR3 contains 14 residues. CDR3 nucleotide sequence: TGTGCCTGGACCAGGACAGGGAACACCGGGGAGCTGTTTTTT. As protein: CAWTRTGNTGELFF.

The CDR3 bases are TGTGCCAGCAGTCCAGACAGGACCTATGGCTACACCTTC. It translates to CASSPDRTYGYTF. The chain joins TRBV5-5 to TRBJ1-2; a possible D gene is TRBD1 (6 bases). This CDR3 spans 13 amino acids. Per germline, CDR1 SGHKS and CDR2 YYEKEE (reference sequence). V was cut by 5 bases and J by 4 bases, with 12 bases left in between.

This clone was seen a handful of times. The rearrangement links TRBV10-1 to TRBJ1-2, with TRBD1 matching 7 bases. This CDR3 contains 12 residues. Trimming took 2 bases from V and 7 from J; bases not matched to a gene: 1. Germline lookup yields CDR1 WNHNN and CDR2 SYGVQD (reference sequence). The CDR3 protein is CASSETGVGYTF. The CDR3 region has the DNA TGCGCCAGCAGTGAGACAGGGGTTGGCTACACCTTC.

In the case of this clone: The same CDR3 arises from other DNA sequences in this sample as well. This chain links TRBV3-1 (or the pseudogene TRBV3-2) with TRBJ2-7; TRBD1 aligns across 7 bases. Germline CDR1 LGHDT, CDR2 YNNKEL (reference sequence). Trimming at V came to 1 base and at J to 2 bases, leaving 2 bases not matched to a gene. The CDR3 has 14 residues. The CDR3 here is CASSQVTGAYEQYF. CDR3 sequence (DNA): TGTGCCAGCAGCCAAGTCACAGGGGCCTACGAGCAGTACTTC.

The chain employs TRBV30 and TRBJ1-6, with 7 bases identical to TRBD1. Germline CDR1 GTSNPN, CDR2 SVGIG (reference sequence). CDR3 length: 15 amino acids. The J segment lost 10 bases and the V segment lost 0 bases, leaving 9 bases of the junction unmatched. The CDR3 nucleotides are TGTGCCTGGAGTGTTGGTGGCAGGGGGAGGTCACCCCTCCACTTT. The encoded protein is CAWSVGGRGRSPLHF.

V usage is TRBV7-8 and J usage is TRBJ2-5; TRBD2 matches 9 bases. Germline loops: CDR1 SGHVS, CDR2 FQNEAQ. V lost 1 base, J lost 2 bases, and 8 bases stayed unmatched. The CDR3 extends over 17 amino acids. The CDR3 here is CASSLEGAGGIQETQYF. CDR3 DNA: TGTGCCAGCAGCTTAGAAGGTGCGGGAGGGATTCAAGAGACCCAGTACTTC.

This sequence joins TRBV7-2 and TRBJ2-2; 8 bases fit TRBD2. The CDR3 extends over 15 amino acids. V shed 2 bases and J 5 bases; nucleotides not matched to a gene: 4. The germline V gene encodes CDR1 SGHTA and CDR2 FQGNSA. The CDR3: CASSLFPSGTGELFF. CDR3 sequence (DNA): TGTGCCAGCAGCTTATTTCCTAGCGGGACCGGGGAGCTGTTTTTT.

CDR3 sequence: CATARSNTEAFF. The CDR3 DNA reads as TGTGCCACGGCTCGAAGTAACACTGAAGCTTTCTTT. The chain is built from TRBV10-3 and TRBJ1-1; D gene ambiguous. V lost 10 bases, J lost 2 bases, and 11 bases lay in between. This CDR3 is 12 amino acids long. Looked up from germline, CDR1 is ENHRY and CDR2 is SYGVKD.

The chain couples TRBV4-1 to TRBJ2-3, with D perhaps TRBD2 (6 bases). Germline V gene sequence: CDR1 MGHRA, CDR2 YSYEKL. CDR3 size: 17 residues. V was pared by 0 bases and J by 3 bases, with 16 bases between. The CDR3 nucleotides read TGCGCCAGCAGCCAAGAGTGGACGGGAGCGGAGACAGATACGCAGTATTTT. Protein sequence: CASSQEWTGAETDTQYF.

This sequence joins TRBV5-1 and TRBJ2-1, with 13 bases matching TRBD2. There are 16 residues in the CDR3. CDR1 SGHRS and CDR2 YFSETQ come from the germline V gene. V was pared by 4 bases and J by 0 bases, with 1 base of the junction left unmatched. The CDR3 sequence is CASSRTSGSSYNEQFF. The CDR3 coding sequence is TGCGCCAGCAGCCGGACTAGCGGGAGCTCCTACAATGAGCAGTTCTTC.

This clone appeared once. V usage is TRBV2 and J usage is TRBJ2-5; TRBD1 matches at 7 bases. This CDR3 has 12 residues. V trimming: 9 bases; J trimming: 5 bases; junction bases outside the gene matches: 6. Germline-derived CDR1 and CDR2 are SNHLY and FYNNEI. The CDR3 loop is CARRVGGETQYF. In DNA, the CDR3 is TGTGCCAGGCGGGTAGGGGGCGAGACCCAGTACTTC.

This clone came up once. This sequence joins TRBV3-1 (or the pseudogene TRBV3-2) and TRBJ2-1, with 7 bases that match TRBD2. The ends lost 1 base at V and 10 bases at J; junction bases unmatched: 13. CDR1 is LGHDT and CDR2 is YNNKEL in the germline V gene (reference sequence). The CDR3 loop spans 16 amino acids. The chain's CDR3 is CASSQAGWIQAGEQFF. DNA of the CDR3: TGTGCCAGCAGCCAAGCGGGCTGGATCCAAGCGGGGGAGCAGTTCTTC.

The V gene is TRBV27, the J gene TRBJ2-1; D is uncertain. This CDR3 spans 15 amino acids. Trimming took off 4 bases at V and 0 bases at J, with 10 bases between the two ends. Germline CDR1 MNHEY, CDR2 SMNVEV (reference sequence). CDR3 sequence reads: CASSSRAPSYNEQFF. The CDR3 bases are TGTGCCAGCAGTTCCCGGGCCCCCTCCTACAATGAGCAGTTCTTC.

This sequence joins TRBV2 and TRBJ2-5; D may be TRBD2 (6 bases). The V and J ends lost 7 bases and 0 bases respectively, with 15 bases between them. The CDR3 extends over 15 amino acids. Germline loops: CDR1 SNHLY, CDR2 FYNNEI. The CDR3 loop is CASMWDFEYQETQYF. The DNA for the CDR3 is TGTGCCAGCATGTGGGACTTTGAGTACCAAGAGACCCAGTACTTC.

As concerns this clone: At one boundary the junction diverges from the germline segment, which might be a read error. This rearrangement joins TRBV5-1 to TRBJ1-4, with TRBD1 matching over 10 bases. The CDR3 runs 15 residues. Germline lookup yields CDR1 SGHRS and CDR2 YFSETQ. DNA for the CDR3: TGCGCCAGCAGGTTGGAAGGACAGGGGGTTGAAAAACTGTTTTTT. Translated: CASRLEGQGVEKLFF. Supplemented by reference TRBV5-1 and TRBJ1-4, the full variable domain reads KAGVTQTPRYLIKTRGQQVTLSCSPISGHRSVSWYQQTPGQGLQFLFEYFSETQRNKGNFPGRFSGRQFSNSRSEMNVSTLELGDSALYLCASRLEGQGVEKLFFGSGTQLSVL.

This rearrangement joins TRBV12-3 or TRBV12-4 to TRBJ1-2, with a tentative D call TRBD1 (5 bases). The CDR3 is made up of 13 amino acids. V lost 5 bases and J 8 bases, leaving 15 bases between the germline ends. CDR3 loop: CASSNWGGYGYTF. The CDR3 coding sequence is TGTGCCAGCAGTAACTGGGGGGGGTACGGCTACACCTTC.

The chain carries TRBV27 and TRBJ2-7; no definite D call. From germline, CDR1 is MNHEY and CDR2 SMNVEV (reference sequence). The CDR3 is 14 residues long. Trimming took 6 bases from V and 3 from J, leaving 15 bases between them. CDR3 in DNA: TGTGCCAGCAGCCCTGATAAACTCCTCTACGAGCAGTACTTC. Protein: CASSPDKLLYEQYF.

The rearrangement links TRBV27 to TRBJ2-5; D may be TRBD1 (6 bases). This CDR3 has 14 residues. CDR1 MNHEY and CDR2 SMNVEV come from the germline V gene (reference sequence). Trimming stripped 5 bases from V and 6 bases from J, with 16 bases between. The CDR3 sequence is CASSGGRGGQTQYF. CDR3 nucleotides: TGTGCCAGCAGTGGCGGCAGGGGCGGACAGACCCAGTACTTC.

The CDR3 is CASSGLGRGNEQYF. The DNA for the CDR3 is TGTGCCAGTTCTGGACTGGGCAGGGGGAACGAGCAGTACTTC. The chain couples TRBV6-5 to TRBJ2-7; 7 nucleotides line up with TRBD1. CDR1 and CDR2 from the germline V gene are MNHEY and SVGAGI. The CDR3 extends over 14 amino acids. V shed 9 bases, J shed 5 bases, and the junction held 13 bases outside the gene matches.

This chain connects TRBV5-4 to TRBJ2-2, with D tentatively TRBD1 or TRBD2 (5 bases each). The germline gives CDR1 SGHNT, CDR2 YYREEE (reference sequence). This CDR3 has 15 residues. V was pared by 0 bases and J by 7 bases, with 13 bases between. The CDR3 DNA reads TGTGCCAGCAGCTTGGGAGGGGAGTGGAGCGGGGAGCTGTTTTTT. It codes for CASSLGGEWSGELFF.